One and the same sample provided the 4 T cell receptor beta chains below, sequenced in a study of response to subunit inactivated influenza vaccine. From the RT-PCR reads, TCRdb called clonotypes with MiXCR, one entry per CDR3 protein. This sample has 450,000 to 600,000 distinct CDR3 sequences, with around 8% found just once. The starting material was PBMCs from blood, obtained less than 30 months after vaccination. The receptors were gathered from a man aged 50-75 years who received an inactivated influenza vaccine.

The V gene is TRBV6-1, the J gene TRBJ2-7; D perhaps matches TRBD1 (6 bases). The V gene lost 5 bases and the J gene lost 4 bases, with 12 bases spanning the gap. Germline V CDR1 and CDR2: MNHNS, SASEGT. This CDR3 has 13 residues. CDR3: CASSPPDRYEQYF. CDR3 nucleotide sequence: TGTGCCAGCAGTCCTCCCGACAGGTACGAGCAGTACTTC.

The chain carries TRBV19 and TRBJ1-1; D may be TRBD1 (5 bases). CDR3 size: 12 residues. Looked up from germline, CDR1 is LNHDA and CDR2 is SQIVND (reference sequence). V was pared by 9 bases and J by 11 bases, with 19 bases between. The CDR3 nucleotides read TGTGCCAGCGAGGAGGGGCCCCATGGGGCTTTCTTT. This translates into CASEEGPHGAFF.

This clonotype occurred a few times. The chain has TRBV20-1 and TRBJ2-1; D not resolved. The germline V gene encodes CDR1 DFQATT and CDR2 SNEGSKA (reference sequence). The CDR3 is 13 amino acids. Trimming stripped 1 base from V and 10 bases from J, with 14 bases between. CDR3 sequence reads: CSARVSLLAEQFF. The CDR3 coding sequence is TGCAGTGCTAGAGTGTCCCTTCTGGCGGAGCAGTTCTTC.

This clonotype was counted at least ten times. V gene TRBV28 combines with J gene TRBJ2-4; D might be TRBD2 (6 bases). This CDR3 region has 16 residues. Trimming stripped 6 bases from V and 7 bases from J, with 22 bases between. Germline V gene lookup returns CDR1 MDHEN and CDR2 SYDVKM. The CDR3 nucleotides read TGTGCCAGCAGACGAGGCCCCCGGGACTTCGTGAACATTCAGTACTTC. Amino acid sequence: CASRRGPRDFVNIQYF.